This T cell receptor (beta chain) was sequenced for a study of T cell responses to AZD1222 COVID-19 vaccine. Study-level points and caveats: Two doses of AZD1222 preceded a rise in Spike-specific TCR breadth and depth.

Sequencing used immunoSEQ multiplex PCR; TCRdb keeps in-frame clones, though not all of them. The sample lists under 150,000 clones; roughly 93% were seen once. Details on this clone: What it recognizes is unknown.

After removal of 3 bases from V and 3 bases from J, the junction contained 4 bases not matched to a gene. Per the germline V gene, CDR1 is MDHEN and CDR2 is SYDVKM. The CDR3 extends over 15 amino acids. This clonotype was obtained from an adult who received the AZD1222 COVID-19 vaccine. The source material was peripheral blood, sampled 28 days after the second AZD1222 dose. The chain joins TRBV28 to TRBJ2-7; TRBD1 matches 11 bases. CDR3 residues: CASSLGQGDFYEQYV. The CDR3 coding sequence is TGTGCCAGCAGTTTGGGACAGGGGGACTTCTACGAGCAGTACGTC.